The source of this T cell receptor beta chain is a study of cytomegalovirus exposure and HLA in healthy donors. Whole-study findings and limits: Reports credit the classifier with highly specific, highly sensitive diagnosis of cytomegalovirus status.

Primers for the PCR totalled 60 Vbeta and 13 Jbeta. TCRdb's copy holds only in-frame clones and misses some; the assay was immunoSEQ multiplex PCR. Of about 55,000 clones listed, 75% to 80% are singletons. Donors in the study were healthy people who gave bone marrow. This clone was counted a few times. Its specificity is not known. This sequence was found in a female donor in good health and CMV-seronegative. Sequencing was performed on PBMCs.

The CDR3 bases are TGCAGTCCCTCCTCGGGGGACGAGCAGTACTTC. Its translation: CSPSSGDEQYF. This chain links TRBV20-1 with TRBJ2-7; tentatively, D is TRBD2 (6 bases). The CDR3 extends over 11 amino acids. CDR1 is DFQATT and CDR2 is SNEGSKA in the germline V gene (reference sequence). V lost 8 bases and J 5 bases, leaving 13 bases between the germline ends.